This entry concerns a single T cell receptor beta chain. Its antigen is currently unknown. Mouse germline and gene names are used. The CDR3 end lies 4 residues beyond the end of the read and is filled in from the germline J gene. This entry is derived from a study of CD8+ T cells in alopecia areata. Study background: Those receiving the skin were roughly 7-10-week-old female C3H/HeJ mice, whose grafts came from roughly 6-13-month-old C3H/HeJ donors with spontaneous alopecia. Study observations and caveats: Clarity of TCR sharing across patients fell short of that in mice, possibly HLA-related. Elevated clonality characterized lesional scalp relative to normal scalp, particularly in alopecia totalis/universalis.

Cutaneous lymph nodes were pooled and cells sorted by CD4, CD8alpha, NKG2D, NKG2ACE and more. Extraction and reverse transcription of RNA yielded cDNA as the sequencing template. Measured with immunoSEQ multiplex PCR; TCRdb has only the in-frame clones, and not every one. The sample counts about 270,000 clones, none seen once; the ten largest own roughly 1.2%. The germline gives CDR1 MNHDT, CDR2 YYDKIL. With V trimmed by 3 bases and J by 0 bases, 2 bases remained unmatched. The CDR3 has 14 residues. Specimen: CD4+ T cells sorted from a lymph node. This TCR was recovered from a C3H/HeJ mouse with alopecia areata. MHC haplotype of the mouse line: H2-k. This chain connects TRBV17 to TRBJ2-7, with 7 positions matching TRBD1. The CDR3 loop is CASSSRDSSYEQYF. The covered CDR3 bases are TGTGCTAGCAGTAGCCGGGACAGCTCCTAT.